This record concerns one T cell receptor beta chain sequence. What it recognizes is unknown. This sample is drawn from a study of T cell responses to AZD1222 COVID-19 vaccine. Study outcomes and limitations: The study found Spike-specific TCR breadth and depth rose after two AZD1222 doses. Baseline antibody screening turned up just a handful of seropositive AZD1222 recipients. Unmutated variant regions reportedly attract nearly half of all spike-specific TCRs. Repertoires were sampled only after the peak T cell response.

The assay was immunoSEQ multiplex PCR, and TCRdb's table has in-frame clones only and misses some. The repertoire has tens of thousands of clones, about three quarters of them found once; the top ten carry around 6.6%. CDR1 LNHDA and CDR2 SQIVND come from the germline V gene (reference sequence). The CDR3 has 14 amino acids. Trimming cost V 3 bases and J 5 bases, with 13 bases left between them. This specimen consisted of peripheral blood, obtained on day 0 of AZD1222 vaccination. The source of this sequence is an adult in good health. The chain recombines TRBV19 with TRBJ2-5; D possibly corresponds to TRBD1 (6 bases). CDR3 nucleotides: TGTGCCAGTAGTATCGGGCAGGGGATGGAGACCCAGTACTTC. This gives the protein CASSIGQGMETQYF. Variable domain in full (rest from reference TRBV19 and TRBJ2-5): DGGITQSPKYLFRKEGQNVTLSCEQNLNHDAMYWYRQDPGQGLRLIYYSQIVNDFQKGDIAEGYSVSREKKESFPLTVTSAQKNPTAFYLCASSIGQGMETQYFGPGTRLLVL.